A single sample gave rise to the 3 T cell receptor beta chains below, sequenced in a study of cytomegalovirus exposure and HLA in healthy donors. In the PCR, 60 Vbeta and 13 Jbeta primers were used. Using immunoSEQ multiplex PCR, the repertoire was profiled, and TCRdb retains in-frame clones only, with some absent. The sample holds 150,000 to 200,000 clones, about 85% seen once. Sequencing input: PBMCs. Receptor source: a woman in her forties or fifties in good health and CMV-seronegative.

This sequence joins TRBV13 and TRBJ1-4, with 7 bases matching TRBD1. With 1 base clipped from V and 0 bases from J, the junction kept 2 bases outside the gene matches. The CDR3 spans 16 residues. CDR1 and CDR2 (germline): PRHDT, FYEKMQ (reference sequence). CDR3 loop: CASSLAQGATNEKLFF. In DNA form, the CDR3 reads TGTGCCAGCAGCTTAGCCCAGGGGGCAACTAATGAAAAACTGTTTTTT. The entire variable domain, with the rest obtained from reference TRBV13 and TRBJ1-4, is as follows: AAGVIQSPRHLIKEKRETATLKCYPIPRHDTVYWYQQGPGQDPQFLISFYEKMQSDKGSIPDRFSAQQFSDYHSELNMSSLELGDSALYFCASSLAQGATNEKLFFGSGTQLSVL.

This chain joins TRBV28 and TRBJ2-2; 10 nucleotides align to TRBD1. CDR1 is MDHEN, CDR2 SYDVKM, per germline. The V gene end was trimmed by 9 bases and the J gene end by 5 bases; junction bases not matched to a gene: 12. The CDR3 is 16 amino acids. CDR3 region: CARLVTSGQGTGELFF. The DNA of the CDR3 is TGTGCCAGGCTGGTGACCTCGGGACAGGGGACCGGGGAGCTGTTTTTT. Together with reference TRBV28 and TRBJ2-2, the CDR3 gives the full variable domain: DVKVTQSSRYLVKRTGEKVFLECVQDMDHENMFWYRQDPGLGLRLIYFSYDVKMKEKGDIPEGYSVSREKKERFSLILESASTNQTSMYLCARLVTSGQGTGELFFGEGSRLTVL.

This clone came up once. The genes are TRBV6-1 and TRBJ1-1, with no clear D. This CDR3 is built from 15 residues. V shed 6 bases and J shed 3 bases, with 17 bases lying between them. Germline V gene sequence: CDR1 MNHNS, CDR2 SASEGT. The CDR3 region has the DNA TGTGCCAGCAGGAAAATTCGGACGGGAGACACTGAAGCTTTCTTT. It is translated as CASRKIRTGDTEAFF.